The source of this T cell receptor beta chain is a study of blood T cells in healthy people across ages. Study observations and caveats: Older age coincided with a roughly linear decline in TCR beta diversity per million T cells.

The study recruited healthy Caucasian donors from Russia who were aged roughly 6 to 95. PBMCs were isolated at a quantity of at least 6 million per sample. Together with a sample-barcoded 5' primer, a J-beta primer mix was included in a second PCR lasting roughly 6 to 12 cycles. Template switching added a 12-random-nucleotide identifier to every cDNA molecule. Each CDR3 protein gets one entry after TCRdb re-called the 5' RACE reads with MiXCR. The repertoire holds 2 million or so distinct CDR3 sequences, around half seen once, with less than 2.5% in the top ten. A note on this clonotype: Its antigen is undetermined.

V lost 1 base and J lost 3; bases outside the gene matches: 10. Germline V gene lookup returns CDR1 LGHNA and CDR2 YSLEER. The CDR3 sequence is 19 residues long. Sequenced sample: blood. This rearrangement joins TRBV4-3 to TRBJ2-5; TRBD2 agrees at 14 bases. The receptor comes from a woman aged 40-49 years in good health. The CDR3 DNA sequence: TGCGCCAGCAGCCAAGGGAGACTAGCGGGGGGGTTAGCTAAAGAGACCCAGTACTTC. Its translation: CASSQGRLAGGLAKETQYF.